This T cell receptor beta chain was identified in a study of shared T cell receptors in the human thymus. Here immunoSEQ multiplex PCR was the method, and the copy in TCRdb shows in-frame clones only, minus some. Of some 400,000 clones in the sample, about 95% were seen once. Trimming shortened V by 5 bases and J by 14 bases, and 16 bases separated the two germline ends. The CDR3 runs 12 residues. Germline V CDR1 and CDR2: MDHEN, SYDVKM. The clonotype originates from a human donor. The rearrangement uses TRBV28 and TRBJ2-1; D may correspond to TRBD1 or TRBD2 (5 bases each). The source material was thymocytes. The CDR3 is CASSPSGSGEFF. The CDR3 region has the DNA TGTGCCAGCAGTCCGTCAGGGAGTGGGGAGTTCTTC.